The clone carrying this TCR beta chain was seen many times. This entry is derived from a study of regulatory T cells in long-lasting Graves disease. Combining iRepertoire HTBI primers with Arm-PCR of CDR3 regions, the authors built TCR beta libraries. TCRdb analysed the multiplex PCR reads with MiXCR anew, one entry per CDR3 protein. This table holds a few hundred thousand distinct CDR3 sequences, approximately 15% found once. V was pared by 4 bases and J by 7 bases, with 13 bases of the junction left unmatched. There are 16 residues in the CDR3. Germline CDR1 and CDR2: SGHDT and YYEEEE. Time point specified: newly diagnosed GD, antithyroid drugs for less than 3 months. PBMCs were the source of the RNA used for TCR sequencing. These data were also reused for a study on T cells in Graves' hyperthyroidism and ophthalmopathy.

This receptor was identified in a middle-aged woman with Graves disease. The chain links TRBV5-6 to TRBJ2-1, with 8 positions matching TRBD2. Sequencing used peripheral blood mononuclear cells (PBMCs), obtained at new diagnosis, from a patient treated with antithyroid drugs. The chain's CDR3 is CASSPSAGAIRNEQFF. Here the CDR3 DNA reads TGTGCCAGCAGCCCCTCAGCGGGAGCCATCCGGAATGAGCAGTTCTTC.